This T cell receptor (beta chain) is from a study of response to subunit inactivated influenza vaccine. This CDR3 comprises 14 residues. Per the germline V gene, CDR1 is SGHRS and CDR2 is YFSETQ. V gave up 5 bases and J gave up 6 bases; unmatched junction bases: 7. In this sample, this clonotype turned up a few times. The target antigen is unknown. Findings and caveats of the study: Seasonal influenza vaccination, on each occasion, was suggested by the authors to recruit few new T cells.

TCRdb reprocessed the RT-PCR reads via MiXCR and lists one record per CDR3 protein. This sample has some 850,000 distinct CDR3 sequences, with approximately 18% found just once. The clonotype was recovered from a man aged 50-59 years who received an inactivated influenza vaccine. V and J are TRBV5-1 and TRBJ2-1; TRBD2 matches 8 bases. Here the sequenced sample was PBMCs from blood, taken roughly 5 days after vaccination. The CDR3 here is CASRYSGTLNEQFF. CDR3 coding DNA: TGCGCCAGCAGGTATAGCGGGACCCTCAATGAGCAGTTCTTC.